This T cell receptor beta chain appears in the sequencing data of a study of T cells in localized non-small cell lung cancer (dated by TCRdb to about 2020). For the wider study: The study analyzed T cell repertoires of 200 to 250 early-stage NSCLC patients, comparing tumors and uninvolved tumor-adjacent lungs. The cohort comprised some 220 treatment-naïve NSCLC patients with resected, localized lung tumors. Of the NSCLC patients, about 130 were male and approximately 110 were female, and the mean age was approximately 66 years. What the authors observed across the whole study: Longer overall survival was associated with higher T cell density in blood, whereas shorter survival was associated with higher clonality in adjacent lung. The highest T cell clonality was observed in uninvolved tumor-adjacent lung, where clonality exceeded that of tumor, suggesting that antigenic responses were more focused in uninvolved tumor-adjacent lung. Because multi-region tumor sequencing was not performed, intratumor heterogeneity could not be ruled out. Because the study design was exploratory, TCR variables were selected using unadjusted p-values without false-discovery rate correction. Of the top 100 tumor clones, a median of roughly 60 were detected in paired uninvolved adjacent lung; 28 were also among that lung's top 100.

TCR beta CDR3 regions were sequenced from DNA using the immunoSEQ Assay. The original pipeline was this. T cell density was computed as TCR beta template counts normalized to usable DNA estimated by amplifying housekeeping genes. Using the preseqR package, richness was estimated by extrapolating to 120,000 templates for tissue samples and 400,000 templates for PBMC samples. Clonality was defined by subtracting Pielou's evenness from one. Tissue-enriched TCRs were identified through differential abundance testing performed on productive amino-acid clonotypes, with a minimum total count of 5 and an alpha of 0.1. The Jaccard Index and the Morisita Overlap Index were used to quantify repertoire overlap between compartments. GLIPH grouped TCR beta CDR3s together with public tetramer-defined viral CDR3s, and a viral motif had to include at least three viral sequences and show V-gene enrichment. The table was pulled from immuneACCESS by TCRdb, which kept in-frame rearrangements only. Such tables lose some clones; where checked, under half of the loss comes from unresolved V genes, and the rest has no known cause. V and J calls and clone size are given by that table; D and trimming were obtained from the DNA. This sample is represented by 35,000 to 50,000 clones; around 79% of them were singletons. The ten most abundant clones make up 30% to 35% of the sample.

Points on this clone: Its specific antigen is unknown. The input lacks base qualities; no much larger clone sits a single base away.

Measured from the cysteine to the phenylalanine, the CDR3 is 16 residues long. The CDR3 DNA has 48 bases and is translated from base 1. Trimming leaves V shorter by 0 bases and J shorter by 7 bases, with the junction holding 12 bases beyond the gene matches. The germline V gene encodes CDR1 SGDLS and CDR2 YYNGEE. At diagnosis, tumor, uninvolved tumor-adjacent lung and peripheral blood were collected and then preserved as a mix of FFPE and fresh-frozen material. For TCR repertoire profiling, blood samples were analyzed in the form of peripheral blood mononuclear cells. The chain links TRBV9 with TRBJ2-7; TRBD2 agrees with 8 junctional bases. Sequenced here: PBMCs, sampled before any cancer treatment. This clonotype was sampled from a woman aged 40 to 75 with stage II squamous cell lung carcinoma. The encoded CDR3 is CASSVGATGLEREQYF. In nucleotides, the sequence is TGTGCCAGCAGCGTAGGAGCCACGGGACTAGAAAGGGAGCAGTACTTC.